This T cell receptor beta chain derives from a study of PD-1 blockade in classical Hodgkin lymphoma. A note on this clone: Its antigen is undetermined.

Only in-frame clones appear in the TCRdb table, and some are missing; sequencing was by immunoSEQ multiplex PCR. The repertoire holds about 12,000 clones, with 75% to 95% as singletons. Each and every patient relapsed after autologous stem cell transplantation, and patients got differing brentuximab vedotin exposure. In germline, CDR1 is SGHDT, CDR2 YYEEEE. The CDR3 loop spans 16 amino acids. Trimming took 2 bases from V and 2 from J, leaving 14 bases between them. The study, taken as a whole, reports: Similar baseline diversity was found in complete responders and newly diagnosed patients. There was a significant rise in CD4+ TCR diversity by C4D1, with no such rise for CD8+. Patients starting nivolumab less than 1 year after ASCT had lower diversity and were excluded from later analyses.

Sequenced here: peripheral blood mononuclear cells (PBMCs), sampled at baseline. The gene calls are TRBV5-6 and TRBJ1-5; maybe TRBD1 (6 bases). The origin of this receptor is a human donor with classical Hodgkin lymphoma. In nucleotides, the CDR3 is TGTGCCAGCAGCTTAACGGACAGTCAGGGCAATCAGCCCCAGCATTTT. This translates into CASSLTDSQGNQPQHF. Together with reference TRBV5-6 and TRBJ1-5, the CDR3 gives the full variable domain: DAGVTQSPTHLIKTRGQQVTLRCSPKSGHDTVSWYQQALGQGPQFIFQYYEEEERQRGNFPDRFSGHQFPNYSSELNVNALLLGDSALYLCASSLTDSQGNQPQHFGDGTRLSIL.